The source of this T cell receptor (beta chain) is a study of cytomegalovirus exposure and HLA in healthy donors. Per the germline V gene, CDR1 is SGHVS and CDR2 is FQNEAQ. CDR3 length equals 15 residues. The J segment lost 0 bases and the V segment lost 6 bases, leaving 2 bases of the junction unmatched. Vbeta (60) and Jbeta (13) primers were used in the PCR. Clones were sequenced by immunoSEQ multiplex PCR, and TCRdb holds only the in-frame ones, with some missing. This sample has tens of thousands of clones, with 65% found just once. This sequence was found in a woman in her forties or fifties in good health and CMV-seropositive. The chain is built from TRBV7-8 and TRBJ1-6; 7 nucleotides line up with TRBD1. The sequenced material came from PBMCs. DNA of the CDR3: TGTGCCAGCAGAGGGGGCAGCTCCTATAATTCACCCCTCCACTTT. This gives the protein CASRGGSSYNSPLHF.